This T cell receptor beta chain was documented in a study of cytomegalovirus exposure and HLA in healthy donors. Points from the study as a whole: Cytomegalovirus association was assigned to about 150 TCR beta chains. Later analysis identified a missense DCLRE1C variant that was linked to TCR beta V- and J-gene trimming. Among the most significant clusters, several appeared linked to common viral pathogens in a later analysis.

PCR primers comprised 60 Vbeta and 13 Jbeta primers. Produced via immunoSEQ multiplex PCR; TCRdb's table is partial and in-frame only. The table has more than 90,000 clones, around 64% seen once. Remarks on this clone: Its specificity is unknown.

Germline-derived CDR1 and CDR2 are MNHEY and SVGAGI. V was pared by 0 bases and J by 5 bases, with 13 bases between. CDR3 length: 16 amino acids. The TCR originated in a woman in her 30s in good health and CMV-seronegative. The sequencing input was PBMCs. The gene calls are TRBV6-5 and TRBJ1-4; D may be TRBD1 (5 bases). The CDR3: CASSYSIRDSNEKLFF. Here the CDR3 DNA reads TGTGCCAGCAGTTACTCGATCAGGGACTCAAATGAAAAACTGTTTTTT.